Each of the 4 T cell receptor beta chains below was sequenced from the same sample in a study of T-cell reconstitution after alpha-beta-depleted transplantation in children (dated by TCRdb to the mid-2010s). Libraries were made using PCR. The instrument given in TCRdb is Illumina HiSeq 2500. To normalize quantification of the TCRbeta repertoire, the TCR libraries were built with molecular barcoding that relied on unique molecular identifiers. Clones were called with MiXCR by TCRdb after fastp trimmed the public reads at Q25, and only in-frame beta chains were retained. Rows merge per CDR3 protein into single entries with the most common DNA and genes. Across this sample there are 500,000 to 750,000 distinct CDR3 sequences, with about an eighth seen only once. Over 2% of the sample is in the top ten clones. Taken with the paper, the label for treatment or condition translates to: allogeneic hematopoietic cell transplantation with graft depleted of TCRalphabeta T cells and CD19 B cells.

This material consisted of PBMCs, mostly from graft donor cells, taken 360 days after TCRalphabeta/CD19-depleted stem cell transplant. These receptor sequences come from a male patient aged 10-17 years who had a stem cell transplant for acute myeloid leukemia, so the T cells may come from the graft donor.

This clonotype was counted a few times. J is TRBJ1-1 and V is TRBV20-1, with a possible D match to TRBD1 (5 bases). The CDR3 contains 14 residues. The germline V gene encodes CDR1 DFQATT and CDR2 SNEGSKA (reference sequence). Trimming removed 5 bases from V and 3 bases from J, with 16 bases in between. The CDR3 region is CSAHPVGEDTEAFF. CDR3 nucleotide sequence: TGCAGTGCTCACCCGGTAGGGGAGGACACTGAAGCTTTCTTT.

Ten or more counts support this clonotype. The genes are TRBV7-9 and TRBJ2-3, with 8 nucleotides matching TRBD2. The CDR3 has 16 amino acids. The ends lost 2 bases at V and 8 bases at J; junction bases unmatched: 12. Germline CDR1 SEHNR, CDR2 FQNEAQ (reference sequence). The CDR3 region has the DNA TGTGCCAGCAGCTTAATCTTGACTAGCGACCTCCCTACGCAGTATTTT. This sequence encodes CASSLILTSDLPTQYF.

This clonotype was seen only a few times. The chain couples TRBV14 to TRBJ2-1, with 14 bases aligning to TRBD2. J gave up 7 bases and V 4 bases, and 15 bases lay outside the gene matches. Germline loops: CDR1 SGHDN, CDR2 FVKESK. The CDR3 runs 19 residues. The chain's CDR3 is CASSRSYRTSGRSRNEQFF. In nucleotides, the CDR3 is TGTGCCAGCAGCCGATCATACCGGACTAGCGGGAGGTCTAGAAATGAGCAGTTCTTC.

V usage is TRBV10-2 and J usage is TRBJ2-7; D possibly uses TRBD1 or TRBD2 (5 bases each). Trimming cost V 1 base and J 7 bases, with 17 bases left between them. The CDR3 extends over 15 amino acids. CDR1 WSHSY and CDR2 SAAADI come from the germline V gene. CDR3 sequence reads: CASSEWGIDVSEQYF. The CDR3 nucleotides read TGCGCCAGCAGTGAGTGGGGGATCGATGTTTCGGAGCAGTACTTC.